This TCR beta chain emerged from a study of CD8 T cells in Susac syndrome. TEMRA cells were FACS-enriched and CD8+ and CD4+ T cells negatively isolated. Looked up from germline, CDR1 is SQVTM and CDR2 is ANQGSEA. The length of the CDR3 is 13 residues. The germline V and J ends were trimmed by 4 bases and 2 bases, with 12 bases remaining between them. It was with random hexamers that about 0.45 to 1 ug RNA was reverse transcribed. The method of amplification for TCR beta CDR3 was immunoSEQ multiplex PCR, covering 54 Vbeta and 13 Jbeta. MiXCR was run by TCRdb on the immunoSEQ multiplex PCR reads, yielding one entry per CDR3 protein. The table includes 200,000 to 250,000 distinct CDR3 sequences, nearly 97% detected once.

The specimen sequenced was CD4+ T cells from PBMCs. The rearrangement uses TRBV29-1 and TRBJ2-7; D gene unclear. The receptor comes from a human donor with multiple sclerosis. CDR3 sequence reads: CSVAGLVPYEQYF. As DNA, the CDR3 is TGCAGCGTTGCCGGGCTAGTTCCCTACGAGCAGTACTTC.